Following are 21 T cell receptor beta chains from one sample sequenced in a study of CD8 T cells in Susac syndrome. cDNA came from about 0.5 to 1 ug RNA primed by random hexamers. TCRdb re-analysed the immunoSEQ multiplex PCR reads in MiXCR, keeping a single row per CDR3 protein. The repertoire holds 150,000 to 200,000 distinct CDR3 sequences, 80% to 95% seen once, with around 0.13% in the top ten. The source material was CD4+ T cells from PBMCs. These receptors originate from a human donor in good health.

The chain is built from TRBV5-1 and TRBJ1-1; maybe TRBD1 (6 bases). V lost 4 bases, J lost 6 bases, and 16 bases lay in between. Germline lookup yields CDR1 SGHRS and CDR2 YFSETQ. The CDR3 extends over 14 amino acids. Here the CDR3 DNA reads TGCGCCAGCAGCCCTCGGGAGGGGGAGTCTGAAGCTTTCTTT. Protein product: CASSPREGESEAFF.

This clonotype was observed a few times. The CDR3 is CASTQGETQYF. The CDR3 DNA follows: TGTGCCAGCACCCAAGGCGAGACCCAGTACTTC. V usage is TRBV2 and J usage is TRBJ2-5; D is unresolved. With 7 bases removed from V and 5 bases from J, the gap between germline ends came to 8 bases. This CDR3 is built from 11 residues. Germline CDR1 SNHLY, CDR2 FYNNEI.

The chain carries TRBV4-1 and TRBJ2-4, with 8 bases aligning to TRBD2. The ends lost 3 bases at V and 7 bases at J; junction bases unmatched: 11. CDR1 MGHRA and CDR2 YSYEKL come from the germline V gene. CDR3 length: 16 residues. The CDR3 nucleotides are TGCGCCAGCAGCCAGAGGGCGGCTAGCGGGCCGAACATTCAGTACTTC. Encoded protein: CASSQRAASGPNIQYF.

This sequence joins TRBV21-1 and TRBJ2-3; TRBD2, the table's D call, was not compared with the DNA. TRBV21-1 is labeled a pseudogene. The CDR3 is 13 amino acids. The CDR3: CASKGLRTDTQYF. The CDR3 nucleotides are TGTGCCAGCAAAGGACTCCGCACAGATACGCAGTATTTT.

In this sample, this clonotype turned up once. The chain employs TRBV20-1 and TRBJ1-1; 11 bases line up with TRBD1. J lost 4 bases, V lost 6 bases, and 16 bases had no gene match. The CDR3 loop spans 17 amino acids. The V gene's germline CDR1 is DFQATT and CDR2 SNEGSKA (reference sequence). CDR3 protein: CSAPRGGQGVAGTEAFF. In nucleotides, the CDR3 is TGCAGTGCCCCTCGTGGGGGACAGGGGGTTGCGGGCACTGAAGCTTTCTTT.

Only one count was recorded for this clonotype. This sequence joins TRBV4-2 and TRBJ1-1; no clear D. CDR1 and CDR2 (germline): LGHNA, YNFKEQ. V gave up 6 bases and J gave up 3 bases, with 11 bases separating them. The CDR3 totals 13 residues. CDR3 nucleotides: TGTGCCAGCAGTCCCAACAGAGACACTGAAGCTTTCTTT. As protein: CASSPNRDTEAFF.

This clonotype was seen just once. The rearrangement joins TRBV6-2 or TRBV6-3 to TRBJ1-1; maybe TRBD1 (6 bases). There are 14 residues in the CDR3. Germline loops: CDR1 MNHEY, CDR2 SVGEGT. V was pared by 6 bases and J by 4 bases, with 15 bases between. The CDR3 coding sequence is TGTGCCAGCAGCCAGAGGTTAGGGGGCACTGAAGCTTTCTTT. Protein: CASSQRLGGTEAFF.

The chain couples TRBV2 to TRBJ1-1; D not certain. Germline V lookup: CDR1 SNHLY, CDR2 FYNNEI. V was clipped by 10 bases and J by 5 bases, with 23 bases between them. The CDR3 covers 15 residues. This CDR3 is CANIEGTAGRTEAFF. For the CDR3, the DNA is TGTGCCAACATAGAGGGTACAGCTGGAAGGACTGAAGCTTTCTTT.

J is TRBJ2-1 and V is TRBV29-1; TRBD1 matches at 9 bases. CDR1 and CDR2 from the germline V gene are SQVTM and ANQGSEA. V trimming: 5 bases; J trimming: 6 bases; junction bases outside the gene matches: 17. This CDR3 comprises 17 residues. CDR3 sequence: CSVQGDRGDFGSNEQFF. The CDR3 DNA reads as TGCAGCGTTCAGGGTGACAGGGGGGATTTTGGATCCAATGAGCAGTTCTTC.

This chain connects TRBV5-1 to TRBJ2-1; TRBD2 matches 9 bases. This CDR3 is 15 amino acids long. V gave up 0 bases and J gave up 4 bases; unmatched junction bases: 2. The germline gives CDR1 SGHRS, CDR2 YFSETQ. For the CDR3, the DNA is TGCGCCAGCAGCTTGGTGCTAGCGGGGTACAATGAGCAGTTCTTC. It encodes CASSLVLAGYNEQFF.

The CDR3 spells CASSLDRTGYGYTF. CDR3 bases: TGTGCCAGTAGTCTCGACCGGACGGGCTATGGCTACACCTTC. The J gene is TRBJ1-2, the V gene TRBV19; D is ambiguous. V was clipped by 5 bases and J by 4 bases, with 14 bases between them. The CDR3 runs 14 residues. In germline, CDR1 is LNHDA, CDR2 SQIVND (reference sequence).

This clonotype was seen only a few times. The rearrangement joins TRBV19 to TRBJ2-2; 9 bases fit TRBD1. CDR1 and CDR2 from the germline V gene are LNHDA and SQIVND (reference sequence). The CDR3 is 13 residues long. Germline trimming cut 6 bases from V and 5 bases from J; bases unmatched to any gene: 1. The CDR3 sequence is CASSGQGTGELFF. For the CDR3, the DNA is TGTGCCAGTAGCGGACAGGGGACCGGGGAGCTGTTTTTT.

The rearrangement uses TRBV28 and TRBJ2-3; 9 nucleotides agree with TRBD1. The CDR3 is 16 amino acids. Germline assignment: CDR1 MDHEN and CDR2 SYDVKM. V was clipped by 6 bases and J by 2 bases; unmatched bases: 9. CDR3 in amino acids: CASRGIRDRATDTQYF. In DNA, the CDR3 is TGTGCCAGCAGGGGAATCCGGGACAGGGCCACAGATACGCAGTATTTT.

The chain is built from TRBV29-1 and TRBJ1-5, with a weak D call TRBD1 (5 bases). CDR3 length: 13 amino acids. Germline V gene sequence: CDR1 SQVTM, CDR2 ANQGSEA. The V and J ends lost 5 bases and 3 bases respectively, with 11 bases between them. CDR3 sequence: CSVTDSPNQPQHF. The CDR3 DNA sequence: TGCAGCGTTACCGACAGTCCCAATCAGCCCCAGCATTTT.

This chain links TRBV3-1 with TRBJ2-7; 7 nucleotides match TRBD2. With 4 bases clipped from V and 4 bases from J, the junction kept 7 bases outside the gene matches. CDR3 length equals 14 residues. Germline lookup yields CDR1 LGHDT and CDR2 YNNKEL (reference sequence). The chain's CDR3 is CASSPGTTRYEQYF. In DNA form, the CDR3 reads TGTGCCAGCAGCCCCGGGACTACACGTTACGAGCAGTACTTC.

The chain uses TRBV2 and TRBJ1-2; D remains unclear. Trimming took 6 bases from V and 3 from J, leaving 8 bases between them. Germline assignment: CDR1 SNHLY and CDR2 FYNNEI. The CDR3 totals 12 residues. The CDR3 DNA reads as TGTGCCAGCAGACTTGACGACTATGGCTACACCTTC. Amino acids: CASRLDDYGYTF.

This clonotype has only one observation. The rearrangement links TRBV6-2 or TRBV6-3 to TRBJ2-7, with a possible D match to TRBD2 (6 bases). Germline V gene lookup returns CDR1 MNHEY and CDR2 SVGEGT. The CDR3 has 13 amino acids. The ends were cut back, 7 bases at V and 6 bases at J, with 16 bases in the middle. The CDR3 nucleotides are TGTGCCAGCACCACGACTAGTTTCGCCGAGCAGTACTTC. Its protein is CASTTTSFAEQYF.

This chain connects TRBV7-9 to TRBJ2-3, with TRBD2 identical over 11 bases. This CDR3 has 14 amino acids. The V gene's germline CDR1 is SEHNR and CDR2 FQNEAQ (reference sequence). With V trimmed by 4 bases and J by 7 bases, 4 bases remained unmatched. CDR3 coding DNA: TGTGCCAGCAGCTCGGTAGCGGGAGGGAATACGCAGTATTTT. Translating gives CASSSVAGGNTQYF.

V gene TRBV7-9 combines with J gene TRBJ2-5; D not resolved. The CDR3 is 12 amino acids. V lost 5 bases and J lost 3, with 7 bases in between. Germline CDR1 SEHNR, CDR2 FQNEAQ (reference sequence). DNA of the CDR3: TGTGCCAGCAGCCATAGGGAAGAGACCCAGTACTTC. This sequence encodes CASSHREETQYF.

This clonotype was recorded once. The V and J genes are TRBV19 and TRBJ1-2, with D perhaps matching TRBD1 (5 bases). Per germline, CDR1 LNHDA and CDR2 SQIVND (reference sequence). The CDR3 has 12 amino acids. V dropped 3 bases and J dropped 4 bases, with 6 bases sitting between them. CDR3 protein: CASSMRGYGYTF. CDR3 bases: TGTGCCAGTAGTATGAGGGGCTATGGCTACACCTTC. Variable domain in full (rest from reference TRBV19 and TRBJ1-2): DGGITQSPKYLFRKEGQNVTLSCEQNLNHDAMYWYRQDPGQGLRLIYYSQIVNDFQKGDIAEGYSVSREKKESFPLTVTSAQKNPTAFYLCASSMRGYGYTFGSGTRLTVV.

V gene TRBV20-1 combines with J gene TRBJ1-4; D is ambiguous. The CDR3 has 12 residues. Trimming took off 3 bases at V and 8 bases at J, with 10 bases between the two ends. The germline CDR1 and CDR2 sequences are DFQATT and SNEGSKA (reference sequence). The CDR3 region is CSASSTDEKLFF. The CDR3 nucleotides are TGCAGTGCTAGTTCAACGGACGAAAAACTGTTTTTT.